The 8 T cell receptor beta chains below all came from one sample that was sequenced in a study of blood T cells in healthy people across ages. Combining a sample-barcoded 5' primer with a J-beta primer mix, a second PCR ran for roughly 6 to 11 cycles. TCRdb redid the calling of the 5' RACE reads with MiXCR, one entry per CDR3 protein. Of fewer than 600,000 distinct CDR3 sequences in the sample, roughly a quarter were seen once. These records were also assigned to another study, of T cells of mothers and their children.

The sample taken for sequencing was blood. The receptor set was obtained from a boy between 2 and 15 years old in good health.

The J gene is TRBJ2-1, the V gene TRBV20-1; D ambiguous. The germline gives CDR1 DFQATT, CDR2 SNEGSKA (reference sequence). Trimming shortened V by 0 bases and J by 0 bases, and 18 bases separated the two germline ends. The CDR3 covers 18 residues. The CDR3 DNA reads TGCAGTGCTAGAGATTTACGCTCCGGGCTCCGCTCCTACAATGAGCAGTTCTTC. Translated, it gives CSARDLRSGLRSYNEQFF.

This clonotype was detected a few times. For the CDR3, the DNA is TGTGCCAGCACCCCGGGCCCCTCCCCTGCAACTAATGAAAAACTGTTTTTT. Residues: CASTPGPSPATNEKLFF. This chain links TRBV21-1 with TRBJ1-4. TRBV21-1 is noted as a pseudogene. The length of the CDR3 is 17 residues.

This clonotype was seen a few times. The CDR3: CASSPSGAKNIQYF. For the CDR3, the DNA is TGTGCCAGCAGCCCCTCGGGAGCCAAAAACATTCAGTACTTC. The rearrangement uses TRBV7-6 and TRBJ2-4; D ambiguous. Trimming pared 5 bases from V and 0 bases from J, leaving 8 bases between. This CDR3 spans 14 amino acids. Germline lookup yields CDR1 SGHVS and CDR2 FNYEAQ.

The J gene is TRBJ2-5, the V gene TRBV19, with D perhaps matching TRBD1 (6 bases). CDR1 and CDR2 (germline): LNHDA, SQIVND (reference sequence). V gave up 3 bases and J gave up 1 base, with 12 bases separating them. CDR3 length: 15 amino acids. This chain's CDR3 is CASSIGARGQETQYF. The CDR3 DNA reads as TGTGCCAGTAGTATCGGGGCCAGGGGCCAAGAGACCCAGTACTTC.

The gene calls are TRBV3-1 and TRBJ2-2; D is unclear. V was pared by 1 base and J by 3 bases, with 9 bases between. CDR3 length: 15 residues. CDR1 is LGHDT and CDR2 is YNNKEL in the germline V gene (reference sequence). The CDR3 bases are TGTGCCAGCAGCCAAGTAGTACTACACACCGGGGAGCTGTTTTTT. This sequence encodes CASSQVVLHTGELFF.

The table lists this clonotype with a few counts. The V call is TRBV29-1, the J call TRBJ2-3; 7 bases align to TRBD2. CDR1 is SQVTM and CDR2 is ANQGSEA in the germline V gene. CDR3 length: 14 amino acids. Unmatched junction bases numbered 6, after V lost 5 bases and J lost 1 base. Written as DNA, the CDR3 is TGCAGCGTTCCTAGCGGAGAGGGCACAGATACGCAGTATTTT. Translation: CSVPSGEGTDTQYF.

This clonotype was seen a few times. J is TRBJ2-4 and V is TRBV11-2; D not resolved. Trimming removed 3 bases from V and 7 bases from J, with 7 bases in between. Germline assignment: CDR1 SGHAT and CDR2 FQNNGV. This CDR3 is built from 12 residues. The CDR3 loop reads CASSFSPNIQYF. Written as DNA, the CDR3 is TGTGCCAGCAGCTTTTCCCCGAACATTCAGTACTTC. The complete variable domain, with remaining parts taken from reference TRBV11-2 and TRBJ2-4, reads EAGVAQSPRYKIIEKRQSVAFWCNPISGHATLYWYQQILGQGPKLLIQFQNNGVVDDSQLPKDRFSAERLKGVDSTLKIQPAKLEDSAVYLCASSFSPNIQYFGAGTRLSVL.

The chain employs TRBV2 and TRBJ1-4, with 9 bases aligning to TRBD1. CDR3 length equals 16 residues. V lost 7 bases and J lost 5; bases outside the gene matches: 11. In germline, CDR1 is SNHLY, CDR2 FYNNEI. In nucleotides, the CDR3 is TGTGCCAGCACTTTTCGTCCGGGACAGGGAAATGAAAAACTGTTTTTT. The encoded protein is CASTFRPGQGNEKLFF.